A single sample gave rise to the 24 T cell receptor beta chains below, sequenced in a study of T cell responses to AZD1222 COVID-19 vaccine. Clones were sequenced by immunoSEQ multiplex PCR, and TCRdb holds only the in-frame ones, with some missing. The table lists about 130,000 clones, 90% of them singletons. The input for sequencing was peripheral blood, taken on day 0 of AZD1222 vaccination. The receptors derive from an adult in good health.

The rearrangement uses TRBV6-5 and TRBJ1-3, with D maybe TRBD1 (6 bases). V was trimmed by 6 bases and J by 5 bases, leaving 14 bases between them. Germline assignment: CDR1 MNHEY and CDR2 SVGAGI. There are 14 residues in the CDR3. CDR3 loop: CASSRGGGRNTIYF. The CDR3, as DNA: TGTGCCAGCAGCCGAGGAGGGGGACGAAACACCATATATTTT.

This sequence joins TRBV19 and TRBJ2-2, with D perhaps TRBD2 (5 bases). Trimming pared 4 bases from V and 7 bases from J, leaving 13 bases between. This CDR3 is 14 amino acids long. The germline V gene encodes CDR1 LNHDA and CDR2 SQIVND (reference sequence). Here the CDR3 DNA reads TGTGCCAGTAGTACAGGCCCCGAGGGCGGGGAGCTGTTTTTT. Residues: CASSTGPEGGELFF.

The rearrangement joins TRBV2 to TRBJ1-6; 10 bases match TRBD1. Per the germline V gene, CDR1 is SNHLY and CDR2 is FYNNEI. The V segment lost 6 bases and the J segment 10 bases; nucleotides outside the gene matches: 6. The CDR3 sequence is 14 residues long. CDR3 DNA: TGTGCCAGCAGCTGGGGACAGGGGTCCTCACCCCTCCACTTT. Its protein is CASSWGQGSSPLHF.

This chain joins TRBV7-2 and TRBJ2-5; D is unresolved. V gave up 1 base and J gave up 1 base, with 10 bases separating them. The CDR3 spans 15 residues. Germline V CDR1 and CDR2: SGHTA, FQGNSA. CDR3 region: CASSLGFPVQETQYF. CDR3 sequence (DNA): TGTGCCAGCAGCTTAGGTTTTCCGGTCCAAGAGACCCAGTACTTC.

The CDR3 protein is CATEDRAPEAFF. The CDR3 nucleotides are TGTGCCACCGAGGACAGGGCGCCTGAAGCTTTCTTT. The chain carries TRBV12-3 or TRBV12-4 and TRBJ1-1; 8 bases align to TRBD1. V was pared by 10 bases and J by 6 bases, with 7 bases of the junction left unmatched. The CDR3 has 12 residues.

The genes are TRBV2 and TRBJ2-4; D might be TRBD1 (6 bases). The CDR3 length is 14 residues. Deletions cut 3 bases from V and 7 bases from J, with 13 bases between. Germline lookup yields CDR1 SNHLY and CDR2 FYNNEI. The CDR3 sequence: CASSENRVGNIQYF. For the CDR3, the DNA is TGTGCCAGCAGTGAGAACAGGGTCGGGAACATTCAGTACTTC.

The genes are TRBV10-2 and TRBJ1-4, with D perhaps TRBD1 (5 bases). Germline assignment: CDR1 WSHSY and CDR2 SAAADI. V was cut by 10 bases and J by 14 bases, with 23 bases left in between. The CDR3 sequence is 13 residues long. CDR3 loop: CATLSDQGFDLFF. CDR3 nucleotides: TGCGCCACCCTCTCGGACCAGGGATTTGATCTGTTTTTT.

The chain uses TRBV4-2 and TRBJ1-6; D is unclear. Germline V gene lookup returns CDR1 LGHNA and CDR2 YNFKEQ. Between the trimmed V and J ends, which lost 4 bases and 10 bases, there was a span of 17 bases. The CDR3 has 15 residues. CDR3 sequence: CASSPQSGRNSPLHF. The CDR3 nucleotides read TGTGCCAGCAGCCCCCAAAGCGGACGAAACTCACCCCTCCACTTT.

The chain has TRBV6-5 and TRBJ2-1; 7 positions match TRBD1. J lost 3 bases, V lost 6 bases, and 5 bases had no gene match. The CDR3 has 14 residues. The germline V gene has CDR1 MNHEY and CDR2 SVGAGI. DNA of the CDR3: TGTGCCAGCAGGGCGGACAGGAACTACAATGAGCAGTTCTTC. It is translated as CASRADRNYNEQFF.

The rearrangement joins TRBV7-3 to TRBJ2-2, with a possible D match to TRBD1 (6 bases). V was pared by 3 bases and J by 3 bases, with 8 bases between. The germline CDR1 and CDR2 sequences are SGHTA and FQGTGA. The CDR3 loop spans 14 amino acids. CDR3 sequence (DNA): TGTGCCAGCAGCTTCGGACAGTACACCGGGGAGCTGTTTTTT. It specifies CASSFGQYTGELFF.

The chain employs TRBV24-1 and TRBJ1-2, with unresolved D. Germline V gene sequence: CDR1 KGHDR, CDR2 SFDVKD. The germline V and J ends were trimmed by 3 bases and 5 bases, with 6 bases remaining between them. CDR3 length: 12 residues. The chain's CDR3 is CATSDKSYGYTF. CDR3 DNA sequence: TGTGCCACCAGTGATAAAAGTTATGGCTACACCTTC.

The chain has TRBV6-5 and TRBJ1-2, with TRBD1 matching over 7 bases. The CDR3 is 13 amino acids. The germline V gene has CDR1 MNHEY and CDR2 SVGAGI. J lost 10 bases, V lost 2 bases, and 7 bases had no gene match. DNA for the CDR3: TGTGCCAGCAGTTACACGGGACAGCGGAACTACACCTTC. Translation gives CASSYTGQRNYTF.

The V gene is TRBV9, the J gene TRBJ2-1; the D call may be TRBD1 or TRBD2 (6 bases each). From germline, CDR1 is SGDLS and CDR2 YYNGEE. This CDR3 comprises 15 residues. V was shortened by 5 bases and J by 8 bases, with 20 bases between the two germline ends. CDR3 coding DNA: TGTGCCAGCAGAGGTGGAGGGGGTCAAGGCCATGAGCAGTTCTTC. Amino acid sequence: CASRGGGGQGHEQFF.

The chain employs TRBV6-6 and TRBJ1-4; TRBD1 matches at 9 bases. This CDR3 comprises 16 residues. The trim removed 0 bases at V and 6 bases at J, leaving 5 bases unmatched. In germline, CDR1 is MNHNY, CDR2 SVGAGI (reference sequence). The CDR3 loop reads CASSYSGTGRDEKLFF. The CDR3 region has the DNA TGTGCCAGCAGTTACTCCGGGACAGGGCGGGATGAAAAACTGTTTTTT.

The chain links TRBV20-1 to TRBJ1-6; possible D gene TRBD1, 6 bases. The CDR3 covers 15 residues. Trimming removed 3 bases at V and 4 bases at J, with 13 bases between. CDR1 and CDR2 from the germline V gene are DFQATT and SNEGSKA (reference sequence). In DNA, the CDR3 is TGCAGTGCTAGTCCTACGGACAGATATAATTCACCCCTCCACTTT. This codes for CSASPTDRYNSPLHF.

V usage is TRBV30 and J usage is TRBJ1-3; maybe TRBD1 (6 bases). Germline assignment: CDR1 GTSNPN and CDR2 SVGIG (reference sequence). The CDR3 covers 15 residues. V was clipped by 0 bases and J by 0 bases, with 9 bases between them. The CDR3 nucleotides read TGTGCCTGGAGTGTAGGGGGTCCCTCTGGAAACACCATATATTTT. Its translation: CAWSVGGPSGNTIYF.

The rearrangement uses TRBV6-2 or TRBV6-3 and TRBJ1-4; 8 bases are shared with TRBD1. Germline CDR1 and CDR2: MNHEY and SVGEGT. The CDR3 covers 15 residues. With 5 bases clipped from V and 7 bases from J, the junction kept 9 bases outside the gene matches. CDR3: CASSAQGARSEKLFF. CDR3 DNA sequence: TGTGCCAGCAGTGCTCAGGGGGCGAGGAGTGAAAAACTGTTTTTT.

This chain uses TRBV5-1 with TRBJ1-6; 8 bases are a match to TRBD1. Germline V gene sequence: CDR1 SGHRS, CDR2 YFSETQ. V shed 4 bases and J 7 bases; nucleotides not matched to a gene: 4. The CDR3 sequence is 14 residues long. The CDR3 DNA is TGCGCCAGCAGCCCCACAGGGGGGAATTCACCCCTCCACTTT. Its translation: CASSPTGGNSPLHF.

The chain uses TRBV24-1 and TRBJ1-4; 9 nucleotides line up with TRBD1. CDR1 and CDR2 (germline): KGHDR, SFDVKD. Trimming took 8 bases from V and 7 from J; bases not matched to a gene: 4. The CDR3 extends over 13 amino acids. The DNA of the CDR3 is TGTGCCACCATCGCGGGACAGGGTGAAAAACTGTTTTTT. Its translation: CATIAGQGEKLFF.

V gene TRBV7-9 combines with J gene TRBJ2-7; the match to TRBD1 covers 7 bases. Per germline, CDR1 SEHNR and CDR2 FQNEAQ (reference sequence). The V gene end was trimmed by 1 base and the J gene end by 4 bases; junction bases not matched to a gene: 10. The length of the CDR3 is 16 residues. The CDR3 loop is CASSLVSGQARYEQYF. CDR3 nucleotides: TGTGCCAGCAGCTTAGTTTCCGGACAGGCTCGATACGAGCAGTACTTC.

The rearrangement links TRBV27 to TRBJ1-1; 7 nucleotides match TRBD1. Unmatched junction bases numbered 6, after V lost 3 bases and J lost 2 bases. The CDR3 has 15 residues. Germline V CDR1 and CDR2: MNHEY, SMNVEV (reference sequence). CDR3 sequence: CASSFEGALNTEAFF. CDR3 DNA: TGTGCCAGCAGTTTTGAGGGGGCCCTAAACACTGAAGCTTTCTTT.

CDR3 sequence reads: CASSQGGREGYTF. The DNA of the CDR3 is TGTGCCAGCAGCCAAGGGGGCCGGGAAGGCTACACCTTC. The V call is TRBV3-1 (or the pseudogene TRBV3-2), the J call TRBJ1-2; tentative D call: TRBD1 (5 bases). CDR1 and CDR2 (germline): LGHDT, YNNKEL (reference sequence). Trimming took 1 base from V and 8 from J, leaving 11 bases between them. The CDR3 has 13 residues.

The CDR3 bases are TGTGCCAGCAGCGTAGAGGGAGGCTCCTACAATGAGCAGTTCTTC. Its protein product is CASSVEGGSYNEQFF. The chain joins TRBV9 to TRBJ2-1, with a weak D call TRBD2 (6 bases). V lost 0 bases and J lost 0, with 7 bases in between. Germline V lookup: CDR1 SGDLS, CDR2 YYNGEE. The CDR3 consists of 15 residues.

The chain employs TRBV9 and TRBJ2-2; TRBD1 aligns across 7 bases. Losses at the gene ends were 3 bases for V and 3 bases for J; bases not matched to a gene: 11. Germline CDR1 is SGDLS and CDR2 is YYNGEE. The CDR3 totals 17 residues. CDR3 nucleotide sequence: TGTGCCAGCAGCGCGACATCCGGGACAGCACACACCGGGGAGCTGTTTTTT. Translation gives CASSATSGTAHTGELFF.